The 15 T cell receptor beta chains reported below all come from one sample, sequenced in a study of CD8+ T cells in alopecia areata. Following RNA extraction, reverse transcription yielded cDNA that acted as the sequencing template. Profiling relied on immunoSEQ multiplex PCR, and the TCRdb table lists in-frame clones only, not all of them. The data contain 150,000 or so clones, roughly 48% of them singletons. Sequenced: CD4+ T cells sorted from blood. The receptors here all came from a human donor with alopecia areata.

The CDR3 reads CASSLDYVDGTF. In nucleotides, the CDR3 is TGTGCCAGCAGCTTAGATTATGTGGATGGCACCTTC. The chain recombines TRBV11-2 with TRBJ1-2; D is unresolved. V shed 0 bases and J shed 13 bases, with 12 bases lying between them. The germline gives CDR1 SGHAT, CDR2 FQNNGV. The length of the CDR3 is 12 residues.

The V call is TRBV27, the J call TRBJ2-1, with 10 nucleotides matching TRBD2. The CDR3 runs 16 residues. CDR1 is MNHEY, CDR2 SMNVEV, per germline (reference sequence). Trimming removed 5 bases from V and 7 bases from J; junction bases left unmatched: 11. The CDR3 DNA follows: TGTGCCAGCAGTCGCGACCCGGGACTAGCGAGGAATGAGCAGTTCTTC. This translates into CASSRDPGLARNEQFF.

The chain employs TRBV10-3 and TRBJ2-1, with 7 bases lining up with TRBD2. CDR1 and CDR2 from the germline V gene are ENHRY and SYGVKD. Trimming took 11 bases from V and 8 from J; bases not matched to a gene: 12. The CDR3 is 13 residues long. CDR3 residues: CASNLGLADEQFF. CDR3 in DNA: TGTGCCTCCAACTTAGGGCTAGCGGATGAGCAGTTCTTC.

CDR3: CATVAGQSYNEQFF. In DNA form, the CDR3 reads TGTGCCACGGTAGCGGGACAATCCTACAATGAGCAGTTCTTC. The rearrangement links TRBV10-3 to TRBJ2-1, with 8 bases lining up with TRBD2. J gave up 1 base and V 10 bases, and 6 bases lay outside the gene matches. The CDR3 spans 14 residues. Germline-derived CDR1 and CDR2 are ENHRY and SYGVKD.

This clone was counted a few times. This chain uses TRBV7-9 with TRBJ1-1; no reliable D call. V was trimmed by 8 bases and J by 4 bases, leaving 8 bases between them. Germline values: CDR1 SEHNR, CDR2 FQNEAQ (reference sequence). This CDR3 spans 11 amino acids. CDR3 sequence (DNA): TGTGCCAGCGAGGACTCCACTGAAGCTTTCTTT. Residues: CASEDSTEAFF.

The rearrangement uses TRBV2 and TRBJ2-1; 13 nucleotides line up with TRBD2. Germline V gives CDR1 SNHLY, CDR2 FYNNEI. The CDR3 consists of 17 residues. J was trimmed by 6 bases and V by 6 bases; bases with no gene match: 11. The CDR3 is CASRRTSGRGGSNEQFF. In DNA form, the CDR3 reads TGTGCCAGCAGAAGGACTAGCGGGAGAGGTGGTTCCAATGAGCAGTTCTTC.

V gene TRBV14 combines with J gene TRBJ2-7; perhaps D is TRBD1 or TRBD2 (5 bases each). The germline gives CDR1 SGHDN, CDR2 FVKESK. The CDR3 spans 13 residues. Trimming shortened V by 3 bases and J by 3 bases, and 9 bases separated the two germline ends. The CDR3 coding sequence is TGTGCCAGCAGCCACTGGGGGAGCTACGAGCAGTACTTC. Protein product: CASSHWGSYEQYF.

V and J are TRBV5-1 and TRBJ2-2; 8 bases are shared with TRBD2. The CDR3 has 13 residues. The J segment lost 9 bases and the V segment lost 5 bases, leaving 6 bases of the junction unmatched. The V gene's germline CDR1 is SGHRS and CDR2 YFSETQ. The CDR3 sequence: CASRRAGDWELFF. CDR3 DNA sequence: TGCGCCAGCAGGAGAGCGGGAGACTGGGAGCTGTTTTTT.

In regard to this clone: It is unclear where the CDR3 begins or ends on the DNA, so no DNA is shown, and the CDR3 is as TCRdb lists it. The J gene is TRBJ1-5, the V gene TRBV28; TRBD1 is taken as the D call from the table, unchecked against the DNA. The CDR3 numbers 12 amino acids, ends counted. Germline loops: CDR1 MDHEN, CDR2 SYDVKM. CDR3 in amino acids: CASKSGGHPSIF.

This rearrangement joins TRBV4-1 to TRBJ2-5; D is uncertain. Germline V gene sequence: CDR1 MGHRA, CDR2 YSYEKL. V was clipped by 1 base and J by 4 bases, with 4 bases between them. This CDR3 has 12 amino acids. The CDR3 loop reads CASSQVSETQYF. DNA for the CDR3: TGCGCCAGCAGCCAAGTCTCAGAGACCCAGTACTTC.

In this sample, this clone turned up a few times. The chain employs TRBV4-1 and TRBJ2-1; possibly TRBD2 for D (7 bases). The germline V gene has CDR1 MGHRA and CDR2 YSYEKL. This CDR3 contains 15 residues. V was trimmed by 1 base and J by 5 bases, leaving 12 bases between them. DNA of the CDR3: TGCGCCAGCAGCCAAGTTGAGGGGGGGGACAATGAGCAGTTCTTC. Its protein product is CASSQVEGGDNEQFF.

The V and J genes are TRBV10-3 and TRBJ2-1; TRBD2 agrees at 14 bases. V shed 7 bases and J 9 bases; nucleotides not matched to a gene: 5. There are 14 residues in the CDR3. The germline gives CDR1 ENHRY, CDR2 SYGVKD. CDR3 sequence reads: CAIKAGLAGVEQFF. For the CDR3, the DNA is TGTGCCATCAAGGCGGGACTAGCGGGAGTTGAGCAGTTCTTC.

CDR3 in DNA: TGCAGCGCCCATGGGGATAAGGGGAACACTGAAGCTTTCTTT. Translated: CSAHGDKGNTEAFF. This chain links TRBV29-1 with TRBJ1-1; no clear D gene. Trimming took off 7 bases at V and 1 base at J, with 16 bases between the two ends. Germline V gene lookup returns CDR1 SQVTM and CDR2 ANQGSEA. The CDR3 length is 14 residues. Based on the CDR3 plus reference TRBV29-1 and TRBJ1-1, the full variable domain is SAVISQKPSRDICQRGTSLTIQCQVDSQVTMMFWYRQQPGQSLTLIATANQGSEATYESGFVIDKFPISRPNLTFSTLTVSNMSPEDSSIYLCSAHGDKGNTEAFFGQGTRLTVV.

The V gene is TRBV4-1, the J gene TRBJ2-1, with 8 bases fitting TRBD2. The CDR3 length is 18 residues. The ends lost 1 base at V and 4 bases at J; junction bases unmatched: 12. Per the germline V gene, CDR1 is MGHRA and CDR2 is YSYEKL. CDR3 sequence: CASSQGRSAGGGYNEQFF. In DNA, the CDR3 is TGCGCCAGCAGCCAAGGTCGCTCCGCGGGAGGAGGTTACAATGAGCAGTTCTTC.

The chain links TRBV2 to TRBJ1-1; D perhaps matches TRBD1 (5 bases). The CDR3 is 15 residues long. Germline V gene sequence: CDR1 SNHLY, CDR2 FYNNEI. With 1 base removed from V and 3 bases from J, the gap between germline ends came to 12 bases. The CDR3 bases are TGTGCCAGCAGTGAAGACAGGTTACCCCACACTGAAGCTTTCTTT. It specifies CASSEDRLPHTEAFF. Supplemented by reference TRBV2 and TRBJ1-1, the full variable domain reads EPEVTQTPSHQVTQMGQEVILRCVPISNHLYFYWYRQILGQKVEFLVSFYNNEISEKSEIFDDQFSVERPDGSNFTLKIRSTKLEDSAMYFCASSEDRLPHTEAFFGQGTRLTVV.